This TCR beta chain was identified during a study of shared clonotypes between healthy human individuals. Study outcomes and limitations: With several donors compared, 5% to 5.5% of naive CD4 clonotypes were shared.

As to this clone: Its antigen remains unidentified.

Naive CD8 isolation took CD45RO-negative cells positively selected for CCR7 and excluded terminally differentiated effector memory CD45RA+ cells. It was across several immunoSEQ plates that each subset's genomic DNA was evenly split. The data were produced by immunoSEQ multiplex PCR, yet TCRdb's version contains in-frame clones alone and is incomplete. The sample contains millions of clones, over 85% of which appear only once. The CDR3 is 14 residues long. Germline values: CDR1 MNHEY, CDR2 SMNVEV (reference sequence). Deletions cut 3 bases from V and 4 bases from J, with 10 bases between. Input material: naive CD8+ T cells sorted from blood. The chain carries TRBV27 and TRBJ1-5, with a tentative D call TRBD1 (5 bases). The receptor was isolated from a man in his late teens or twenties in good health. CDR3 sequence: CASSFRDGNQPQHF. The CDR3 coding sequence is TGTGCCAGCAGTTTCAGGGACGGGAATCAGCCCCAGCATTTT.